This T cell receptor (beta chain) came from a study of vaccination effects on CD4 cells after COVID-19 (dated by TCRdb to 2022 to 2024). Turning to the overall study: Post-vaccine samples across the study were collected a median of 72 days after the second dose, with a range of 14 to 241. The full study included around ten COVID-19 convalescent patients and a few SARS-CoV-2-naive healthy vaccine recipients. SARS-CoV-2 spike-specific CD4+ TCR repertoires were compared before and after mRNA vaccination in COVID-19 convalescent patients and in infection-naive vaccine recipients. The Oncomine TCR Beta short-read assay on an Illumina iSeq 100 was used to sequence cultures from other donors in the study. Study-level results and caveats: The study was limited by a small number of convalescent patients and lacked early post-infection timepoints. Both infection-induced and vaccine-induced clones contracted markedly at late post-vaccination timepoints, which is consistent with waning T cell responses. In healthy vaccine recipients, vaccine-induced clones were almost all SARS-CoV-2 mono-reactive, with only 1 of 255 cross-reactive with common cold coronaviruses.

The library was prepared using the immunoSEQ multiplex PCR assay. DNA from the cultured, isolated CD4+ T cells was subjected to TCR beta CDR3 sequencing. On the authors' methods: The analysis removed non-productive TCR sequences, trimmed reads to the CDR3 region, and retained only CDR3s that were 7 or more amino acids long. The MANAFEST web app was used to pick out antigen-specific clonotypes by comparing their expansion in peptide wells with that in reference cultures. Positive clones required FDR<0.05 expansion versus reference and all other wells, odds ratio above 5, and frequency above 0.1% in two replicate wells. A clonotype was defined as cross-reactive if the clonotype was significantly expanded both in SARS-CoV-2 spike wells and in at least one common cold coronavirus spike condition. Using the stringdist R package, CDR3 similarity was measured by Levenshtein distance, and unrooted trees were constructed with ape in R 3.6.1. TCRdb carries this immuneACCESS record with in-frame sequences only. Its versions omit some clonotypes, under half of them owing to an unresolved V gene in the studies checked, with the rest unexplained. V and J calls and clone size follow that table, whereas D and trimming were derived from the DNA. The sample records around 24,000 clones, roughly 76% of which are singletons. The ten largest clones take up around 5.1% of the sample.

To identify antigen-specific CD4+ T cell clonotypes by their expansion, the ViraFEST assay first stimulated PBMC with viral peptide pools and then applied TCR sequencing. After 10 to 11 days of culture, CD4+ T cells were isolated with the EasySep CD4+ T cell isolation kit. Participants received two doses of either the BNT162b2 or the mRNA-1273 mRNA SARS-CoV-2 vaccine. Healthy vaccine recipients had no prior SARS-CoV-2 infection, confirmed by negative nucleocapsid antibodies before and after vaccination. A few million PBMC per well were cultured in IMDM with around 5.3% human AB serum, 10 IU/ml IL-2 and gentamicin, plus 10 ug/ml peptides. On days 3 and 7, half of the culture medium was replaced with fresh IL-2-containing medium. Unless noted otherwise, every peptide stimulation condition was cultured in triplicate wells. PBMC were separated from whole blood using Ficoll-Paque Plus gradient centrifugation and were then either cryopreserved at -140C or used fresh. The spike proteins of SARS-CoV-2 and of the common cold coronaviruses HCoV-NL63, HCoV-OC43 and HCoV-229E were spanned by overlapping peptide pools. Genomic DNA was extracted from cultured CD4+ T cells with the QIAamp micro DNA kit.

As to this clone: Its antigen is unknown. No much larger clonotype is one base removed from it; base qualities were not supplied.

The sequence came from a human donor who received a COVID-19 vaccine. Some clones in this sample may be carry-over from other donors' samples. The input for sequencing was CD4+ T cells from PBMCs cultured with SARS-CoV-2 spike peptides, taken after COVID-19 vaccination. The sample's cell subset or site label, decoded: SARS-CoV-2 spike overlapping peptide pool stimulation.

The DNA reads as follows: TGTGCCACCAGTGACCCATCAGACAGGAGCTCTGGGGCCAACGTCCTGACTTTC. The translation is CATSDPSDRSSGANVLTF. The chain uses TRBV24-1 and TRBJ2-6, with a tentative D gene TRBD1 over 6 matching bases. CDR1 is given as KGHDR and CDR2 as SFDVKD, both from the germline V gene. The CDR3, cysteine through phenylalanine, is 18 amino acids long. Only the CDR3 DNA is retained, 54 bases long and in frame from the first base. The junction shows trimming of 4 bases on V and 0 bases on J, plus 15 bases between the germline ends.